This section outlines one T cell receptor (beta chain) sequence together with its context. Its specificity is not known. Stem cell-like memory, regulatory, central memory and naive CD4+ cells were sorted via CD45RO/CCR7/CD25/CD127/CD95/CD27. This sample is drawn from a study of beta chain features in type 1 diabetes. The isolated RNA, all of it, was reverse transcribed, so expressed TCRB transcripts were what got sequenced. Around 3.57 million reads was the average for naive, central memory and regulatory T cell samples. TCRdb's copy holds only in-frame clones and misses some; the assay was immunoSEQ multiplex PCR. The sample lists about 240,000 clones, 27% seen once, with 3.5% to 4.5% in the top ten. Findings and limits, study-wide: At VDJ recombination sites, type 1 diabetes patients had fewer insertions and more deleted nucleotides.

This CDR3 is 16 amino acids long. The trim removed 5 bases at V and 5 bases at J, leaving 10 bases unmatched. In germline, CDR1 is SGHTA, CDR2 FQGNSA. The chain combines TRBV7-2 with TRBJ2-5; 11 nucleotides line up with TRBD2. This clonotype was obtained from a man younger than 45 in good health. The sample consisted of central memory CD4+ T cells from blood. CDR3 loop: CASSVSSGRTAETQYF. The CDR3 coding sequence is TGTGCCAGCAGCGTCTCTAGCGGGAGGACGGCGGAGACCCAGTACTTC. Combining the CDR3 with reference TRBV7-2 and TRBJ2-5 gives the whole variable domain GAGVSQSPSNKVTEKGKDVELRCDPISGHTALYWYRQSLGQGLEFLIYFQGNSAPDKSGLPSDRFSAERTGGSVSTLTIQRTQQEDSAVYLCASSVSSGRTAETQYFGPGTRLLVL.